These 21 T cell receptor beta chains were sequenced from one sample in a study of Tregs in tolerant kidney transplant recipients. Repertoires were generated with immunoSEQ multiplex PCR, while TCRdb's copy carries only in-frame clones and drops some. The sample table includes 10,000 or so clones. Recipients received nonmyeloablative bone marrow transplants from related graft donors, with transient mixed chimerism. The sequences come from CD8+ T cells from blood (PBMCs), collected 24 months after the transplant. These receptor sequences come from a human patient who received a combined kidney and bone marrow transplant. The T cells may come from the graft donor.

Concerning this clone: The CDR3 end is not reached by the read, which stops 3 residues before it; the germline J gene fills it in. This chain links TRBV13 with TRBJ1-1; D gene unclear. The CDR3 has 12 residues. Germline CDR1 is PRHDT and CDR2 is FYEKMQ (reference sequence). V lost 3 bases to trimming and J lost 3 bases, with 5 bases between them. The CDR3 sequence: CASSFGYTEAFF. The sequenced part of the CDR3 DNA is TGTGCCAGCAGCTTTGGCTACACTGAA. Filled out from reference TRBV13 and TRBJ1-1, the complete variable domain reads AAGVIQSPRHLIKEKRETATLKCYPIPRHDTVYWYQQGPGQDPQFLISFYEKMQSDKGSIPDRFSAQQFSDYHSELNMSSLELGDSALYFCASSFGYTEAFFGQGTRLTVV.

Note on this clone: Read sequence stops 3 residues before the CDR3 end, and the germline J gene provides the missing end. This chain joins TRBV4-1 and TRBJ1-2; a possible D gene is TRBD1 (6 bases). The V gene lost 4 bases and the J gene lost 4 bases, with 13 bases spanning the gap. The CDR3 is made up of 14 amino acids. In germline, CDR1 is MGHRA, CDR2 YSYEKL. CDR3 bases read: TGCGCCAGCAGCCCACCCGCAGGGGCCTATGGC. Translating it yields CASSPPAGAYG. The whole CDR3 region reads CASSPPAGAYGYTF.

Comment on this clone: The read is 3 residues too short to cover the CDR3 end, so that end is filled in from the germline J gene. The J gene is TRBJ1-2, the V gene TRBV19; TRBD1 matches 7 bases. This CDR3 has 13 amino acids. V dropped 3 bases and J dropped 4; count of bases not matched to a gene: 2. Germline CDR1 is LNHDA and CDR2 is SQIVND (reference sequence). The CDR3 DNA, read in part, is TGTGCCAGTAGTATGACAGGGTTCTATGGC. Its protein is CASSMTGFYG. The whole CDR3 sequence is CASSMTGFYGYTF. The entire variable domain, with the rest obtained from reference TRBV19 and TRBJ1-2, is as follows: DGGITQSPKYLFRKEGQNVTLSCEQNLNHDAMYWYRQDPGQGLRLIYYSQIVNDFQKGDIAEGYSVSREKKESFPLTVTSAQKNPTAFYLCASSMTGFYGYTFGSGTRLTVV.

With respect to this clone: The read terminates 3 residues before the CDR3 end, so the remaining end is supplied by the germline J gene. The chain employs TRBV30 and TRBJ2-1; 9 bases align to TRBD1. Germline values: CDR1 GTSNPN, CDR2 SVGIG (reference sequence). The CDR3 has 14 amino acids. V was clipped by 4 bases and J by 8 bases; unmatched bases: 9. CDR3 in amino acids: CAWTPGQGAYEQFF. The CDR3 bases that were read are TGTGCCTGGACGCCGGGACAGGGCGCCTATGAG.

As regards this clone: The read comes to an end 3 residues before the CDR3 does, leaving the germline J gene to fill in the end. The chain uses TRBV29-1 and TRBJ2-7; maybe TRBD1 (6 bases). The CDR3 consists of 15 residues. V was cut by 1 base and J by 1 base, with 14 bases left in between. Germline V lookup: CDR1 SQVTM, CDR2 ANQGSEA. CDR3 DNA (partial): TGCAGCGTTGAAGGGACAGATTCTTTTTCCTACGAG. Encoded protein: CSVEGTDSFSYE. In full, the CDR3 is CSVEGTDSFSYEQYF.

To note about this clone: The observed sequence ends 3 residues before the CDR3 terminus, with the missing tail filled in from the germline J gene. The rearrangement joins TRBV20-1 to TRBJ2-1; 8 bases are shared with TRBD2. Unmatched junction bases numbered 10, after V lost 6 bases and J lost 6 bases. This CDR3 spans 14 amino acids. CDR1 is DFQATT and CDR2 is SNEGSKA in the germline V gene (reference sequence). The CDR3 bases that were read are TGCAGTGCCCCCCAGTGGGCGGGAGGCAATGAG. This encodes CSAPQWAGGNE. The whole CDR3 region reads CSAPQWAGGNEQFF.

CDR3: CASSTTGSSYEQYF. The part of the CDR3 DNA that was read is TGTGCCAGCAGCACAACAGGGTCCTCCTACGAG. The chain uses TRBV11-2 and TRBJ2-7, with D perhaps TRBD1 (6 bases). The read halts 3 residues ahead of the CDR3 end, with the missing end drawn from the germline J gene. Trimming shortened V by 5 bases and J by 0 bases, and 11 bases separated the two germline ends. The CDR3 consists of 14 residues. Germline assignment: CDR1 SGHAT and CDR2 FQNNGV.

As to this clone: The read ends 3 residues early relative to the CDR3; the germline J gene fills the gap. This rearrangement joins TRBV29-1 to TRBJ2-7, with 9 nucleotides matching TRBD1. The germline gives CDR1 SQVTM, CDR2 ANQGSEA. The CDR3 loop spans 14 amino acids. V lost 0 bases and J lost 3; bases outside the gene matches: 3. Partial CDR3 DNA: TGCAGCGTTGAAGATAGGGGACAGGGCTACGAG. Protein: CSVEDRGQGYE. The whole CDR3 is CSVEDRGQGYEQYF.

For this clone: The read stops 3 residues short of the end of the CDR3; the missing end is completed from the germline J gene. The chain combines TRBV18 with TRBJ2-7; 8 nucleotides agree with TRBD2. Germline CDR1 KGHSH, CDR2 LQKENI. V was clipped by 8 bases and J by 0 bases; unmatched bases: 12. The CDR3 is 16 amino acids. The CDR3 loop is CASTQSSGTSSYEQYF. The part of the CDR3 DNA that was read is TGTGCCAGCACACAATCCAGCGGGACTAGCTCCTACGAG. The complete variable domain, with remaining parts taken from reference TRBV18 and TRBJ2-7, reads NAGVMQNPRHLVRRRGQEARLRCSPMKGHSHVYWYRQLPEEGLKFMVYLQKENIIDESGMPKERFSAEFPKEGPSILRIQQVVRGDSAAYFCASTQSSGTSSYEQYFGPGTRLTVT.

Points on this clone: Read data end 3 residues before the CDR3 end; the end is taken from the germline J gene. The gene calls are TRBV18 and TRBJ1-1, with a possible D match to TRBD1 (5 bases). The length of the CDR3 is 15 residues. V lost 1 base and J lost 4, with 13 bases in between. CDR1 KGHSH and CDR2 LQKENI come from the germline V gene. CDR3 sequence: CASSPRKGQGTEAFF. The CDR3 DNA, read in part, is TGTGCCAGCTCACCACGGAAAGGCCAGGGCACTGAA.

The CDR3 bases that were read are TGTGCCATCAGCCCCCTTGGAGGACTGGGCGACGAG. Translating gives CAISPLGGLGDE. The full-length CDR3 reads as CAISPLGGLGDEQYF. V and J are TRBV10-3 and TRBJ2-7, with D possibly TRBD2 on 5 matching bases. The CDR3 end is not reached by the read, which stops 3 residues before it; the germline J gene fills it in. Germline CDR1 and CDR2: ENHRY and SYGVKD. The CDR3 runs 15 residues. V dropped 6 bases and J dropped 5 bases, with 20 bases sitting between them.

On this clone itself: Sequencing ends 3 residues short of the CDR3 end; the germline J gene provides the rest. The chain uses TRBV19 and TRBJ2-1; D may be TRBD2 (6 bases). V shed 5 bases and J shed 9 bases, with 17 bases lying between them. The germline gives CDR1 LNHDA, CDR2 SQIVND (reference sequence). The length of the CDR3 is 14 residues. This chain's CDR3 is CASSPPPSEGEQFF. CDR3 DNA, as far as it was read: TGTGCCAGTAGTCCCCCGCCTAGCGAGGGTGAG.

Turning to this clone: Read sequence stops 3 residues before the CDR3 end, and the germline J gene provides the missing end. The chain combines TRBV29-1 with TRBJ2-1; no reliable D call. Trimming cost V 5 bases and J 7 bases, with 12 bases left between them. This CDR3 comprises 12 residues. CDR1 SQVTM and CDR2 ANQGSEA come from the germline V gene. The DNA read from the CDR3 is TGCAGCGTTCTGAGAACTCCGAATGAG. It encodes CSVLRTPNE. The whole CDR3 sequence reads CSVLRTPNEQFF.

About this clone itself: The read ends 3 residues early relative to the CDR3; the germline J gene fills the gap. The rearrangement joins TRBV6-2 or TRBV6-3 to TRBJ2-1, with D tentatively TRBD2 (5 bases). V lost 7 bases to trimming and J lost 2 bases, with 9 bases between them. CDR3 length: 13 residues. The germline V gene encodes CDR1 MNHEY and CDR2 SVGEGT. This CDR3 reads CASTAVPYNEQFF. The sequenced CDR3 bases are TGTGCCAGCACAGCGGTCCCCTACAATGAG.

The CDR3 DNA, read in part, is TGTGCCAGCAGCTTGTCAGGGGATAGCAATCAGCCC. Protein sequence: CASSLSGDSNQP. The whole CDR3 region reads CASSLSGDSNQPQHF. The V gene is TRBV5-6, the J gene TRBJ1-5; a possible D gene is TRBD1 (6 bases). The CDR3 goes on 3 residues after the read ends, and that part is filled in from the germline J gene. CDR1 and CDR2 (germline): SGHDT, YYEEEE. V was cut by 1 base and J by 0 bases, with 8 bases left in between. The CDR3 consists of 15 residues.

Details on this clone: The read falls 3 residues short of the CDR3 end, and the missing part is taken from the germline J gene. The V and J genes are TRBV7-9 and TRBJ2-7, with TRBD2 as a possible D gene (5 bases). Trimming shortened V by 5 bases and J by 0 bases, and 11 bases separated the two germline ends. Germline CDR1 reads SEHNR; CDR2 reads FQNEAQ (reference sequence). The CDR3 contains 14 residues. The CDR3 spells CASSPRGRSYEQYF. The sequenced CDR3 bases are TGTGCCAGCAGCCCCCGAGGGCGCTCCTACGAG.

Comment on this clone: The read ends 3 residues before the CDR3 terminus; that terminus is restored from the germline J gene. The V and J genes are TRBV29-1 and TRBJ2-7; 7 nucleotides align to TRBD2. The germline CDR1 and CDR2 sequences are SQVTM and ANQGSEA. The V gene end was trimmed by 2 bases and the J gene end by 3 bases; junction bases not matched to a gene: 4. CDR3 length: 13 amino acids. The CDR3 DNA, read in part, is TGCAGCGTTGAACTAGCGGACTACTACGAG. Its protein is CSVELADYYE. In full, the CDR3 reads CSVELADYYEQYF.

Note on this clone: With the read ending 3 residues before the CDR3 end, the germline J gene is used to fill in that end. The chain uses TRBV20-1 and TRBJ1-2; D is unclear. The CDR3 has 17 residues. CDR1 and CDR2 from the germline V gene are DFQATT and SNEGSKA (reference sequence). The V and J ends lost 3 bases and 4 bases respectively, with 24 bases between them. The covered CDR3 bases are TGCAGTGCTAGTAGGGTACCTGGAAACGGTAATCCCTATGGC. This encodes CSASRVPGNGNPYG. The CDR3 in its entirety is CSASRVPGNGNPYGYTF.

As concerns this clone: The CDR3 extends 3 residues past the end of the read, so its final part is completed from the germline J gene. The V call is TRBV7-2, the J call TRBJ2-7; 8 nucleotides agree with TRBD2. Germline CDR1 is SGHTA and CDR2 is FQGNSA. J lost 3 bases, V lost 5 bases, and 9 bases had no gene match. The CDR3 loop spans 15 amino acids. Incomplete CDR3 DNA: TGTGCCAGCAGCCCTACCGGGGGGGGGCACTACGAG. The encoded protein is CASSPTGGGHYE. The CDR3 as a whole reads CASSPTGGGHYEQYF.

To note about this clone: The read stops 3 residues short of the end of the CDR3; the missing end is completed from the germline J gene. The chain employs TRBV20-1 and TRBJ2-7; 10 bases are shared with TRBD2. Germline loops: CDR1 DFQATT, CDR2 SNEGSKA (reference sequence). The CDR3 loop spans 14 amino acids. The trim removed 3 bases at V and 3 bases at J, leaving 5 bases unmatched. This CDR3 is CSASRTSGSYEQYF. The sequenced part of the CDR3 DNA is TGCAGTGCTAGCCGGACTAGCGGCAGCTACGAG.

Remarks on this clone: Sequencing ends 3 residues short of the CDR3 end; the germline J gene provides the rest. The chain recombines TRBV10-3 with TRBJ2-7; 9 bases are shared with TRBD1. CDR3 length: 15 residues. After removal of 3 bases from V and 3 bases from J, the junction contained 6 bases not matched to a gene. Germline V gives CDR1 ENHRY, CDR2 SYGVKD. Incomplete CDR3 DNA: TGTGCCATCAGTGAACCGGGACAGGGCTTCTACGAG. It translates to CAISEPGQGFYE. In full, the CDR3 reads CAISEPGQGFYEQYF.